This T cell receptor beta chain came from a study of T cells in localized non-small cell lung cancer. Study results and caveats: Longer overall survival was associated with a higher density of T cells in the blood. Uninvolved adjacent lung had the highest recorded T cell clonality, with tumor below it.

Remarks on this clone: Its antigen is currently unknown.

Clones were sequenced by immunoSEQ multiplex PCR, and TCRdb holds only the in-frame ones, with some missing. The table includes roughly 36,000 clones, approximately 91% detected once. The length of the CDR3 is 16 residues. V trimming: 5 bases; J trimming: 3 bases; junction bases outside the gene matches: 7. Germline lookup yields CDR1 SGHVS and CDR2 FQNEAQ. The sample consisted of PBMCs, taken before any cancer treatment. This sequence originates from a man between 40 and 75 years old with stage II lung adenocarcinoma. The chain links TRBV7-8 to TRBJ2-3, with TRBD2 identical over 11 bases. CDR3 nucleotide sequence: TGTGCCAGCAGCGTCCATAGCGGGAGGGTTACAGATACGCAGTATTTT. It codes for CASSVHSGRVTDTQYF.